The 17 T cell receptor beta chains below all came from one sample that was sequenced in a study of T cell responses to AZD1222 COVID-19 vaccine. Generated by immunoSEQ multiplex PCR, the TCRdb table keeps only in-frame clones and is missing some. The profile covers under 100,000 clones, with roughly 88% appearing a single time and roughly 2.8% taken by the ten largest. The material sequenced was peripheral blood, taken on day 0 of AZD1222 vaccination. Receptors were obtained from an adult in good health.

Here the CDR3 DNA reads TGTGCCAGCAGCTTAGGGGGGACAGGGGGTAGGAGAACTGAAGCTTTCTTT. Amino acids: CASSLGGTGGRRTEAFF. This chain joins TRBV11-3 and TRBJ1-1; TRBD1 agrees at 11 bases. The CDR3 is 17 residues long. V shed 1 base and J 5 bases; nucleotides not matched to a gene: 9. Germline V CDR1 and CDR2: SGHNT, YENEEA.

Written as DNA, the CDR3 is TGTGCCAGCAGTGAAGTCAACCAGCCCCAGCATTTT. This codes for CASSEVNQPQHF. The chain recombines TRBV2 with TRBJ1-5; no clear D. Germline CDR1 reads SNHLY; CDR2 reads FYNNEI. Trimming shortened V by 1 base and J by 7 bases, and 5 bases separated the two germline ends. CDR3 length equals 12 residues.

Written as DNA, the CDR3 is TGTGCCAGCAGCTTCGGTACCTTCGATACGCAGTATTTT. Protein sequence: CASSFGTFDTQYF. V usage is TRBV6-5 and J usage is TRBJ2-3; unclear D gene. Trimming took 6 bases from V and 6 from J, leaving 13 bases between them. Germline V lookup: CDR1 MNHEY, CDR2 SVGAGI. The CDR3 consists of 13 residues.

This chain joins TRBV10-2 and TRBJ1-3, with D unclear. CDR3 length: 13 amino acids. V lost 3 bases and J 2 bases, leaving 5 bases between the germline ends. Germline values: CDR1 WSHSY, CDR2 SAAADI. This CDR3 reads CASSDLPGNTIYF. CDR3 DNA sequence: TGCGCCAGCAGTGATCTTCCTGGAAACACCATATATTTT.

The chain carries TRBV10-1 and TRBJ1-1; TRBD1 agrees at 7 bases. The germline V gene encodes CDR1 WNHNN and CDR2 SYGVQD (reference sequence). This CDR3 has 15 amino acids. The V and J ends lost 0 bases and 1 base, in that order; junction bases with no gene match: 2. In DNA form, the CDR3 reads TGCGCCAGCAGTGAGTCTGGGACAGCGAACACTGAAGCTTTCTTT. Protein product: CASSESGTANTEAFF.

The rearrangement links TRBV14 to TRBJ2-7; D uncertain. The germline V and J ends were trimmed by 7 bases and 6 bases, with 16 bases remaining between them. Germline-derived CDR1 and CDR2 are SGHDN and FVKESK. The CDR3 runs 13 residues. CDR3 nucleotide sequence: TGTGCCAGCACCCCTGGGGTTGGGTTCGAGCAGTACTTC. It encodes CASTPGVGFEQYF.

V usage is TRBV7-2 and J usage is TRBJ1-1, with D possibly matching TRBD1 (5 bases). This CDR3 contains 16 residues. V was shortened by 3 bases and J by 1 base, with 15 bases between the two germline ends. Germline loops: CDR1 SGHTA, CDR2 FQGNSA. For the CDR3, the DNA is TGTGCCAGCAGCTTGATTCGCTTGGGGGGGAACACTGAAGCTTTCTTT. This sequence encodes CASSLIRLGGNTEAFF. The whole variable domain, remainder taken from reference TRBV7-2 and TRBJ1-1, is GAGVSQSPSNKVTEKGKDVELRCDPISGHTALYWYRQSLGQGLEFLIYFQGNSAPDKSGLPSDRFSAERTGGSVSTLTIQRTQQEDSAVYLCASSLIRLGGNTEAFFGQGTRLTVV.

This clone was seen a handful of times. The chain combines TRBV30 with TRBJ1-4; unclear D gene. Trimming removed 3 bases from V and 4 bases from J, with 12 bases in between. There are 14 residues in the CDR3. Germline V gene data show CDR1 as GTSNPN and CDR2 as SVGIG (reference sequence). CDR3 amino acids: CAWSAWPVNEKLFF. In DNA, the CDR3 is TGTGCCTGGAGCGCGTGGCCGGTTAATGAAAAACTGTTTTTT.

The gene calls are TRBV18 and TRBJ1-3; no clear D gene. The CDR3 has 15 residues. Trimming stripped 3 bases from V and 0 bases from J, with 9 bases between. CDR1 is KGHSH and CDR2 is LQKENI in the germline V gene. In nucleotides, the CDR3 is TGTGCCAGCTCACCCACCCCGAGCTCTGGAAACACCATATATTTT. Its protein is CASSPTPSSGNTIYF. Based on the CDR3 plus reference TRBV18 and TRBJ1-3, the full variable domain is NAGVMQNPRHLVRRRGQEARLRCSPMKGHSHVYWYRQLPEEGLKFMVYLQKENIIDESGMPKERFSAEFPKEGPSILRIQQVVRGDSAAYFCASSPTPSSGNTIYFGEGSWLTVV.

This clone was seen just once. The V gene is TRBV6-5, the J gene TRBJ1-4; 10 bases agree with TRBD1. Per the germline V gene, CDR1 is MNHEY and CDR2 is SVGAGI. The CDR3 has 15 amino acids. V lost 4 bases and J lost 7; bases outside the gene matches: 6. The CDR3 nucleotides read TGTGCCAGCAGTTCATCCGGGACAGGGGCTGAAAAACTGTTTTTT. Translating it yields CASSSSGTGAEKLFF.

J is TRBJ1-3 and V is TRBV9; D is undetermined. The CDR3 has 15 amino acids. Looked up from germline, CDR1 is SGDLS and CDR2 is YYNGEE. V lost 0 bases and J 4 bases, leaving 11 bases between the germline ends. CDR3 nucleotides: TGTGCCAGCAGCGTAGCTGGATACGGAGGAAACACCATATATTTT. This codes for CASSVAGYGGNTIYF.

This clone has a handful of counts. The chain combines TRBV28 with TRBJ1-5; D uncertain. The CDR3 has 16 amino acids. Trimming took 9 bases from V and 0 from J, leaving 18 bases between them. The V gene's germline CDR1 is MDHEN and CDR2 SYDVKM. The CDR3 loop reads CASLVAGSYSNQPQHF. The DNA for the CDR3 is TGTGCCAGTCTGGTGGCGGGTTCCTATAGCAATCAGCCCCAGCATTTT.

This sequence joins TRBV9 and TRBJ2-2; TRBD1 or TRBD2 may be the D gene (5 bases each). Between the trimmed V and J ends, which lost 3 bases and 0 bases, there was a span of 9 bases. The CDR3 is made up of 15 amino acids. Looked up from germline, CDR1 is SGDLS and CDR2 is YYNGEE. CDR3 nucleotides: TGTGCCAGCAGCGGGGGGTCCTCGAACACCGGGGAGCTGTTTTTT. Translation gives CASSGGSSNTGELFF.

The V and J genes are TRBV10-2 and TRBJ1-1; no definite D call. Trimming took off 1 base at V and 1 base at J, with 4 bases between the two ends. Germline values: CDR1 WSHSY, CDR2 SAAADI. This CDR3 contains 13 residues. The CDR3 DNA sequence: TGCGCCAGCAGTGAGTTCTCGAACACTGAAGCTTTCTTT. Residues: CASSEFSNTEAFF.

The chain combines TRBV5-1 with TRBJ2-7, with TRBD1 identical over 8 bases. The CDR3 is made up of 15 amino acids. Per germline, CDR1 SGHRS and CDR2 YFSETQ. V trimming: 0 bases; J trimming: 3 bases; junction bases outside the gene matches: 5. The chain's CDR3 is CASSLDRTGSYEQYF. DNA of the CDR3: TGCGCCAGCAGCTTGGATAGGACAGGGAGCTACGAGCAGTACTTC.

The chain's CDR3 is CASSLATLGTQYF. CDR3 nucleotides: TGTGCCAGCAGCTTAGCGACGTTGGGTACGCAGTATTTT. The chain combines TRBV7-9 with TRBJ2-3, with D hard to call. The CDR3 extends over 13 amino acids. The germline V gene encodes CDR1 SEHNR and CDR2 FQNEAQ (reference sequence). The V end lost 0 bases, the J end lost 8 bases, and 9 bases lay between the germline ends.

The rearrangement joins TRBV4-1 to TRBJ1-5, with a weak D call TRBD1 (5 bases). V lost 0 bases and J lost 3, with 9 bases in between. The germline CDR1 and CDR2 sequences are MGHRA and YSYEKL. This CDR3 region has 15 residues. The CDR3 nucleotides read TGCGCCAGCAGCCAAGAGGGGCGGGACAATCAGCCCCAGCATTTT. Its protein product is CASSQEGRDNQPQHF.